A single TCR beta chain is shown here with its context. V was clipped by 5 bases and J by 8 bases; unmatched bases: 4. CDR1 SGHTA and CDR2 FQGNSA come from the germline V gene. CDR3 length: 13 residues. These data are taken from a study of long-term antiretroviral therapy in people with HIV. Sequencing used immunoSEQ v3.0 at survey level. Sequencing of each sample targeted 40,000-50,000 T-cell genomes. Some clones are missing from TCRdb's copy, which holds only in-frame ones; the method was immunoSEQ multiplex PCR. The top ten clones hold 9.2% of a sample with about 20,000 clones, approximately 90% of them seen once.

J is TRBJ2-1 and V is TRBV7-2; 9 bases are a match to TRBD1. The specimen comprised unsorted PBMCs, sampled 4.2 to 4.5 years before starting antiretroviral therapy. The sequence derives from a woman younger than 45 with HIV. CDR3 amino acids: CASSGTGWYEQFF. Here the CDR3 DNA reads TGTGCCAGCAGCGGGACAGGGTGGTATGAGCAGTTCTTC.